These 25 T cell receptor beta chains came from one sample sequenced in a study of T cell repertoires in cytomegalovirus infection. TCRdb reprocessed the reads via MiXCR and lists one record per CDR3 protein. Seen here are roughly 500,000 distinct CDR3 sequences, 11% observed once, and the top ten hold more than 8.5%. The specimen sequenced was PBMCs. These TCRs come from a human donor in good health (CMV status not recorded). Some clones in this sample may be carry-over from other donors' samples.

There are many counts of this clonotype. V gene TRBV7-2 combines with J gene TRBJ2-3; 9 nucleotides match TRBD2. After removal of 5 bases from V and 4 bases from J, the junction contained 13 bases not matched to a gene. Looked up from germline, CDR1 is SGHTA and CDR2 is FQGNSA. The length of the CDR3 is 17 residues. The CDR3 bases are TGTGCCAGCAGCCCCCGGGGTGGTAGCGGGAGATCAGATACGCAGTATTTT. As protein: CASSPRGGSGRSDTQYF. The entire variable domain, with the rest obtained from reference TRBV7-2 and TRBJ2-3, is as follows: GAGVSQSPSNKVTEKGKDVELRCDPISGHTALYWYRQSLGQGLEFLIYFQGNSAPDKSGLPSDRFSAERTGGSVSTLTIQRTQQEDSAVYLCASSPRGGSGRSDTQYFGPGTRLTVL.

This clonotype has at least ten counts. The chain uses TRBV12-3 or TRBV12-4 and TRBJ2-5, with TRBD1 as a possible D gene (5 bases). The CDR3 has 13 amino acids. Trimming shortened V by 7 bases and J by 5 bases, and 14 bases separated the two germline ends. The CDR3 DNA is TGTGCCAGCAAAAGGGGCCTTGGGGAGACCCAGTACTTC. Its protein is CASKRGLGETQYF.

In its sample, this clonotype was seen many times. The chain carries TRBV7-8 and TRBJ2-7; 8 nucleotides match TRBD2. V gave up 5 bases and J gave up 7 bases; unmatched junction bases: 16. CDR1 is SGHVS and CDR2 is FQNEAQ in the germline V gene. CDR3 length equals 16 residues. As DNA, the CDR3 is TGTGCCAGCAGCCCCCCGGGGGGAGCGGGAGCTGGGGAGCAGTACTTC. It encodes CASSPPGGAGAGEQYF.

This clonotype was recorded at least ten times. The chain is built from TRBV7-3 and TRBJ2-1; TRBD2 matches at 12 bases. The CDR3 contains 18 residues. Germline V gene data show CDR1 as SGHTA and CDR2 as FQGTGA. V lost 5 bases and J lost 4; bases outside the gene matches: 12. In DNA form, the CDR3 reads TGTGCCAGCAGCCTACTCAAAACGACTAGCGGGAGTTACAATGAGCAGTTCTTC. This translates into CASSLLKTTSGSYNEQFF.

This chain uses TRBV11-3 with TRBJ2-2; a possible D gene is TRBD2 (6 bases). Germline assignment: CDR1 SGHNT and CDR2 YENEEA. Trimming took 5 bases from V and 5 from J, leaving 18 bases between them. The CDR3 is 16 residues long. CDR3 region: CASSLTNGGRTGELFF. CDR3 nucleotide sequence: TGTGCCAGCAGCCTAACCAACGGGGGTAGGACCGGGGAGCTGTTTTTT.

This clonotype was seen at least ten times. This chain uses TRBV14 with TRBJ1-3, with unresolved D. Germline lookup yields CDR1 SGHDN and CDR2 FVKESK. Trimming stripped 4 bases from V and 4 bases from J, with 17 bases between. The CDR3 has 16 residues. The CDR3 sequence: CASSPVGRRRGNTIYF. In nucleotides, the CDR3 is TGTGCCAGCAGCCCCGTCGGACGGCGTCGCGGAAACACCATATATTTT.

This clonotype was observed at least ten times. The genes are TRBV28 and TRBJ2-7; 7 positions match TRBD1. Unmatched junction bases numbered 8, after V lost 10 bases and J lost 2 bases. Germline CDR1 and CDR2: MDHEN and SYDVKM. The CDR3 length is 13 residues. The CDR3 DNA sequence: TGTGCCACCCAGGGGGTTTTGGCCTACGAGCAGTACTTC. Translated: CATQGVLAYEQYF.

This clonotype was seen repeatedly, ten times or more. The V call is TRBV2, the J call TRBJ1-4; D might be TRBD1 (6 bases). The CDR3 length is 14 residues. Germline V lookup: CDR1 SNHLY, CDR2 FYNNEI. V dropped 5 bases and J dropped 5 bases, with 12 bases sitting between them. The CDR3 here is CASSRRQGNEKLFF. The CDR3 DNA follows: TGTGCCAGCAGTCGTCGGCAGGGGAATGAAAAACTGTTTTTT.

This clonotype was recorded many times. V is TRBV6-1 and J is TRBJ1-5; D unclear. Germline V CDR1 and CDR2: MNHNS, SASEGT. This CDR3 region has 15 residues. The V and J ends lost 4 bases and 3 bases respectively, with 13 bases between them. For the CDR3, the DNA is TGTGCCAGCAGTGCTTATTTCGCTTACAATCAGCCCCAGCATTTT. Translation: CASSAYFAYNQPQHF.

This clonotype was detected ten times or more. The CDR3, as DNA: TGTGCCAGCAGTTTTCAAGCGGGAGACTTGGAGACCCAGTACTTC. It encodes CASSFQAGDLETQYF. The rearrangement links TRBV12-3 or TRBV12-4 to TRBJ2-5; 8 bases map to TRBD2. J lost 5 bases, V lost 3 bases, and 8 bases had no gene match. This CDR3 is built from 15 residues.

There are a few counts of this clonotype. The chain uses TRBV11-2 and TRBJ1-6; maybe TRBD1 (5 bases). Germline V lookup: CDR1 SGHAT, CDR2 FQNNGV. Trimming removed 2 bases at V and 7 bases at J, with 12 bases between. The CDR3 spans 15 residues. In nucleotides, the CDR3 is TGTGCCAGCAGCTTATTCCGGGACCCCAATTCACCCCTCCACTTT. Amino acid sequence: CASSLFRDPNSPLHF. Full variable domain (rest looked up from reference TRBV11-2 and TRBJ1-6): EAGVAQSPRYKIIEKRQSVAFWCNPISGHATLYWYQQILGQGPKLLIQFQNNGVVDDSQLPKDRFSAERLKGVDSTLKIQPAKLEDSAVYLCASSLFRDPNSPLHFGNGTRLTVT.

At least ten counts were recorded for this clonotype. This chain uses TRBV7-8 with TRBJ2-1; 14 bases align to TRBD2. J lost 10 bases, V lost 5 bases, and 7 bases had no gene match. Germline V CDR1 and CDR2: SGHVS, FQNEAQ. The CDR3 is 15 amino acids. The CDR3 DNA reads TGTGCCAGCAGCCCCGCGGGACTAGCGGGAGACGAGCAGTTCTTC. This translates into CASSPAGLAGDEQFF.

The table lists this clonotype with many counts. The chain is built from TRBV20-1 and TRBJ1-4; D remains ambiguous. Germline V gene sequence: CDR1 DFQATT, CDR2 SNEGSKA (reference sequence). The CDR3 sequence is 16 residues long. Trimming cost V 0 bases and J 0 bases, with 11 bases left between them. The CDR3 sequence: CSARDLMTSTNEKLFF. The CDR3 DNA sequence: TGCAGTGCTAGAGACCTCATGACATCAACTAATGAAAAACTGTTTTTT.

This clonotype was seen ten or more times. The chain joins TRBV7-9 to TRBJ1-4; weak D call: TRBD1 (5 bases). This CDR3 has 14 amino acids. Germline V gene sequence: CDR1 SEHNR, CDR2 FQNEAQ (reference sequence). Trimming shortened V by 5 bases and J by 8 bases, and 15 bases separated the two germline ends. As DNA, the CDR3 is TGTGCCAGCAGCCCCGGGACGGACGGCGAAAAACTGTTTTTT. Translation: CASSPGTDGEKLFF.

This clonotype has a handful of counts. The rearrangement joins TRBV20-1 to TRBJ1-1; D possibly corresponds to TRBD1 (5 bases). Trimming left V 1 base short and J 7 bases short, with 19 bases between. CDR3 length equals 15 residues. The germline V gene has CDR1 DFQATT and CDR2 SNEGSKA (reference sequence). DNA for the CDR3: TGCAGTGCTAGAGGCCTCCGCGGAGGGGATGATGAAGCTTTCTTT. It translates to CSARGLRGGDDEAFF.

In this sample, this clonotype turned up a few times. The chain is built from TRBV5-1 and TRBJ2-2, with D tentatively TRBD1 (8 bases). The V end lost 4 bases, the J end lost 4 bases, and 14 bases lay between the germline ends. The CDR3 consists of 15 residues. The germline gives CDR1 SGHRS, CDR2 YFSETQ. The CDR3 sequence is CASSVDREGTGELFF. The CDR3 DNA is TGCGCCAGCAGCGTGGACAGGGAGGGCACCGGGGAGCTGTTTTTT.

A word on this clonotype: The CDR3 carries no conserved terminal phenylalanine or tryptophan, so it likely arises from a read error. The genes are TRBV5-4 and TRBJ2-7; 7 bases are shared with TRBD2. V dropped 2 bases and J dropped 2; count of bases not matched to a gene: 7. CDR1 is SGHNT and CDR2 is YYREEE in the germline V gene (reference sequence). The CDR3 contains 15 residues. CDR3 coding DNA: TGTGCCAGCAGCTTACGGCGGGAGCTAACCTACGAGCAGTACTTG. Its translation is CASSLRRELTYEQYL.

This chain joins TRBV19 and TRBJ1-3; D call uncertain. Germline assignment: CDR1 LNHDA and CDR2 SQIVND (reference sequence). V was cut by 10 bases and J by 1 base, with 5 bases left in between. There are 11 residues in the CDR3. The CDR3 DNA sequence: TGTGCCACCTATTCTGGAAACACCATATATTTT. Encoded protein: CATYSGNTIYF.

This clonotype was observed at least ten times. V and J are TRBV19 and TRBJ1-5, with D hard to call. CDR3 length equals 16 residues. Between the trimmed V and J ends, which lost 4 bases and 4 bases, there was a span of 17 bases. CDR1 is LNHDA, CDR2 SQIVND, per germline (reference sequence). DNA of the CDR3: TGTGCCAGTAGTACCGCCGATACGACCGGAAATCAGCCCCAGCATTTT. Translated: CASSTADTTGNQPQHF.

This clonotype was picked up many times. Lacking the conserved final phenylalanine or tryptophan, this CDR3 likely reflects a read error. It is unclear where the CDR3 begins or ends on the DNA, so no DNA is shown, and the CDR3 is as TCRdb lists it. The V call is TRBV4-2, the J call TRBJ1-1; the table's D gene call, TRBD1, was not cross checked with the DNA. From germline, CDR1 is LGHNA and CDR2 YNFKEQ. The CDR3 is 13 residues long, ends included. CDR3 in amino acids: CASSQTQGTPFFI.

The chain is built from TRBV7-9 and TRBJ2-4; D call uncertain. The germline V gene encodes CDR1 SEHNR and CDR2 FQNEAQ (reference sequence). This CDR3 comprises 15 residues. Trimming took 3 bases from V and 1 from J, leaving 10 bases between them. CDR3 region: CASSFTSAAKNIQYF. The CDR3 bases are TGTGCCAGCAGCTTCACTTCGGCTGCCAAAAACATTCAGTACTTC.

This chain connects TRBV6-2 or TRBV6-3 to TRBJ2-2, with unresolved D. V lost 0 bases to trimming and J lost 6 bases, with 8 bases between them. The CDR3 contains 14 residues. Per germline, CDR1 MNHEY and CDR2 SVGEGT. The CDR3 coding sequence is TGTGCCAGCAGTTACTCGAGCGTGTCCGGGGAGCTGTTTTTT. Its translation is CASSYSSVSGELFF.

This clonotype has more than one count but fewer than ten. This chain joins TRBV29-1 and TRBJ1-2; D might be TRBD1 (5 bases). Germline V gene lookup returns CDR1 SQVTM and CDR2 ANQGSEA. The CDR3 length is 11 residues. Trimming cost V 4 bases and J 7 bases, with 10 bases left between them. CDR3 in amino acids: CSVVGDGGYTF. The CDR3 DNA sequence: TGCAGCGTTGTCGGGGACGGTGGCTACACCTTC.

This clonotype appeared many times. This sequence joins TRBV5-5 and TRBJ1-1, with D maybe TRBD1 (6 bases). Germline-derived CDR1 and CDR2 are SGHKS and YYEKEE (reference sequence). The V gene lost 4 bases and the J gene lost 7 bases, with 23 bases spanning the gap. The CDR3 has 16 residues. The chain's CDR3 is CASSHPTGGLKNEAFF. CDR3 nucleotide sequence: TGTGCCAGCAGCCACCCGACAGGAGGTCTTAAAAATGAAGCTTTCTTT.

This clonotype has a count of ten or more. The rearrangement links TRBV10-3 to TRBJ2-5; 11 nucleotides match TRBD2. V lost 6 bases to trimming and J lost 3 bases; unmatched junction nucleotides: 3. Germline V gene lookup returns CDR1 ENHRY and CDR2 SYGVKD. CDR3 size: 14 residues. DNA of the CDR3: TGTGCCATCAGCTCGGGACTAGCGGAAGAGACCCAGTACTTC. As protein: CAISSGLAEETQYF.